This T cell receptor beta chain came from a study of blood T cell repertoires in COVID-19. Study details: COVID-19 samples, acute and convalescent, were from the United States, Italy and Spain. PBMCs, B-cell-depleted T cells, or T cells were the source of the cDNA or gDNA that made up the material.

Per the original data handling: Amplification with reference gene primers provided the estimates of nucleated cell counts. Measured with immunoSEQ multiplex PCR; TCRdb has only the in-frame clones, and not every one. D and trimming were read from the DNA, whereas the V and J calls and clone size are those reported in that table. The table shows a few hundred thousand clones, with around 88% occurring only once. The CDR3 has 15 amino acids. Germline V lookup: CDR1 LNHDA, CDR2 SQIVND (reference sequence). Trimming pared 7 bases from V and 2 bases from J, leaving 12 bases between. The specimen sequenced was peripheral blood. The TCR originated in a woman aged 50 to 65 with acute or convalescent COVID-19. The V gene is TRBV19, the J gene TRBJ2-6; weak D call: TRBD1 (5 bases). This CDR3 is CASMRQGAGANVLTF. The CDR3 bases are TGTGCCAGTATGCGGCAGGGCGCTGGGGCCAACGTCCTGACTTTC.